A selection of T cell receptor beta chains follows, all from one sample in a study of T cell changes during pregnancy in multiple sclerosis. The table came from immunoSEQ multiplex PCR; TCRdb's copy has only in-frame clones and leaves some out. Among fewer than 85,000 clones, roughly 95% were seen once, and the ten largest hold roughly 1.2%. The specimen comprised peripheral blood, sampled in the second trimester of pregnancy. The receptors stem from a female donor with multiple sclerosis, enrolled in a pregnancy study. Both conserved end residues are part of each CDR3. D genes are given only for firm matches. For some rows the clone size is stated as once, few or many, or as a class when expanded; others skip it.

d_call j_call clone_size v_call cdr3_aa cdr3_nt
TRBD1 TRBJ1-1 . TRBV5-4 CASSTGVLDMNTEAFF TGTGCCAGCAGTACAGGGGTTTTGGACATGAACACTGAAGCTTTCTTT
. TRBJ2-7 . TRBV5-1 CASRVGHYEQYF TGCGCCAGCAGAGTGGGGCACTACGAGCAGTACTTC
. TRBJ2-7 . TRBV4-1 CASSQVAASGEQYF TGCGCCAGCAGCCAAGTAGCGGCCTCGGGGGAGCAGTACTTC
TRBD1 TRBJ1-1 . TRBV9 CASSIQGGTEAFF TGTGCCAGCAGCATACAGGGGGGCACTGAAGCTTTCTTT
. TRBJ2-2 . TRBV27 CASSLTWQGTNTGELFF TGTGCCAGCAGTTTGACGTGGCAGGGGACGAACACCGGGGAGCTGTTTTTT
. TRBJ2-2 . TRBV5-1 CASSSIGGTTGELFF TGCGCCAGCAGCTCGATCGGAGGGACCACCGGGGAGCTGTTTTTT
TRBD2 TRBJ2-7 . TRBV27 CASSLSGGSLYYEQYF TGTGCCAGCAGTTTATCAGGCGGGAGCCTTTACTACGAGCAGTACTTC
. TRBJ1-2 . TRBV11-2 CASSLVASNYGYTF TGTGCCAGCAGCTTAGTAGCCAGTAACTATGGCTACACCTTC
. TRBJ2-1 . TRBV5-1 CASSLAASSYNEQFF TGCGCCAGCTCGTTGGCGGCGAGCTCCTACAATGAGCAGTTCTTC
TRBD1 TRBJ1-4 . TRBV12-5 CASAPGQGGEKLFF TGTGCTAGTGCCCCCGGACAGGGAGGAGAAAAACTGTTTTTT
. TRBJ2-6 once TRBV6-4 CASSVQDSSGANVLTF TGTGCCAGCAGTGTCCAAGACAGCTCTGGGGCCAACGTCCTGACTTTC
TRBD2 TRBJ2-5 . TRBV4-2 CASSQGQRGVETQYF TGTGCCAGCAGCCAAGGGCAGCGGGGGGTGGAGACCCAGTACTTC
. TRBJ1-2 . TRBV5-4 CASSLDGGQIDGYTF TGTGCCAGCAGCTTGGACGGGGGGCAGATAGATGGCTACACCTTC
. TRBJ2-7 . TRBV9 CASSVGRVPYEQYF TGTGCCAGCAGCGTGGGCAGGGTCCCCTACGAGCAGTACTTC
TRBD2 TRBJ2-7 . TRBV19 CASNGLADPHEQYF TGTGCCAGTAACGGACTAGCGGACCCACATGAGCAGTACTTC
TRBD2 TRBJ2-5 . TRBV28 CASSLGASGVQETQYF TGTGCCAGCAGTTTAGGGGCTAGCGGGGTCCAAGAGACCCAGTACTTC
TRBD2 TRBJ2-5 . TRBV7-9 CASSQALAGDQETQYF TGTGCCAGCAGCCAGGCGCTAGCGGGAGACCAAGAGACCCAGTACTTC
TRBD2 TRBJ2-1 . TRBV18 CASSPRTSGNSYNEQFF TGTGCCAGCTCACCCCGGACTAGCGGGAACAGCTACAATGAGCAGTTCTTC
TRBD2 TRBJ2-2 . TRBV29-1 CSVTGLAGIPDTGELFF TGCAGCGTTACGGGACTAGCGGGAATTCCGGACACCGGGGAGCTGTTTTTT
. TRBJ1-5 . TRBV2 CASRRGGNQPQHF TGTGCCAGCAGACGCGGGGGCAATCAGCCCCAGCATTTT
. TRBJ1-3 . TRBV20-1 CSAPSRNTIYF TGCAGTGCTCCCTCGAGGAACACCATATATTTT
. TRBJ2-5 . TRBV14 CASSQDLWETQYF TGTGCCAGCAGCCAAGATCTATGGGAGACCCAGTACTTC
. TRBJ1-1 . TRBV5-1 CASSLHRVNTEAFF TGCGCCAGCAGCCTACACAGGGTGAACACTGAAGCTTTCTTT
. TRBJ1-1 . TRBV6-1 CASSLLGNTEAFF TGTGCCAGCAGTTTACTAGGGAACACTGAAGCTTTCTTT
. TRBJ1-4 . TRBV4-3 CASSQGGTTNEKLFF TGCGCCAGCAGCCAAGGAGGCACAACTAATGAAAAACTGTTTTTT
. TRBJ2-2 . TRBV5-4 CASSRDPGHNTGELFF TGTGCCAGCAGCCGAGATCCGGGACATAACACCGGGGAGCTGTTTTTT
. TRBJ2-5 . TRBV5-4 CASTLNSFDETQYF TGTGCCAGCACCCTTAACAGTTTCGACGAGACCCAGTACTTC
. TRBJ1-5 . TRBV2 CASSEYGRSNQPQHF TGTGCCAGCAGTGAATATGGCAGAAGCAATCAGCCCCAGCATTTT
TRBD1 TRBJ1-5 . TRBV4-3 CASSQGTGTVGQPQHF TGCGCCAGCAGCCAGGGGACCGGGACAGTAGGACAGCCCCAGCATTTT
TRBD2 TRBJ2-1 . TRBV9 CASSVWGGNEQFF TGTGCCAGCAGCGTATGGGGGGGCAATGAGCAGTTCTTC
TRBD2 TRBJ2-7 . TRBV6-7 CASSSTLWGLAIYEQYF TGTGCCAGCAGTTCCACTTTGTGGGGACTAGCGATTTACGAGCAGTACTTC
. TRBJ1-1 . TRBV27 CASKTQGNPEAFF TGTGCCAGCAAAACCCAGGGGAACCCTGAAGCTTTCTTT
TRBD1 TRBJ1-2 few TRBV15 CATSATGQGRGYTF TGTGCCACCAGCGCGACGGGACAGGGTAGGGGCTACACCTTC
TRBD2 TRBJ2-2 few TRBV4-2 CASSQEDQGGSTGELFF TGTGCCAGCAGCCAAGAAGATCAGGGAGGGAGCACCGGGGAGCTGTTTTTT
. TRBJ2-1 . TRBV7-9 CASSSTRVRNNEQFF TGTGCCAGCAGCTCAACCAGGGTCCGGAACAATGAGCAGTTCTTC
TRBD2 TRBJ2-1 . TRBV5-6 CASSGLAGDIGQFF TGTGCCAGCAGTGGACTAGCGGGCGATATCGGGCAGTTCTTC
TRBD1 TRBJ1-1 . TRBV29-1 CSVERQGAVYMNTEAFF TGCAGCGTTGAGCGACAGGGGGCGGTGTATATGAACACTGAAGCTTTCTTT
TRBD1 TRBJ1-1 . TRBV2 CASSVRTGGNTEAFF TGTGCCAGCAGTGTTCGGACAGGGGGCAACACTGAAGCTTTCTTT
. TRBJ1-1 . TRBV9 CASSVVRGVMDTEAFF TGTGCCAGCAGCGTAGTGCGGGGGGTGATGGACACTGAAGCTTTCTTT
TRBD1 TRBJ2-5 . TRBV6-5 CASSSSRTGSTETQYF TGTGCCAGCAGTTCTTCCCGGACAGGGAGTACGGAGACCCAGTACTTC
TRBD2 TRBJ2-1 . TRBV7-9 CASSQATSGPLDEQFF TGTGCCAGCAGCCAGGCGACTAGCGGTCCACTCGATGAGCAGTTCTTC
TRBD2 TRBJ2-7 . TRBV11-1 CASSSMGGEQYF TGTGCCAGCAGCTCAATGGGGGGGGAGCAGTACTTC
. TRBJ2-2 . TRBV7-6 CASSVGPGAPTGELFF TGTGCCAGCAGCGTAGGGCCGGGAGCCCCCACCGGGGAGCTGTTTTTT
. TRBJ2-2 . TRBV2 CAKAGTRNTGELFF TGTGCCAAAGCCGGGACAAGGAACACCGGGGAGCTGTTTTTT
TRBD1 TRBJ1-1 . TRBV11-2 CASSFGGTGKAFF TGTGCCAGCAGCTTCGGCGGGACAGGGAAAGCTTTCTTT